This T cell receptor (beta chain) appears in the sequencing data of a study of blood T cell repertoires in COVID-19. Study details: Both acute and convalescent COVID-19 samples were obtained from the United States, Italy and Spain.

The CDR3 consists of 17 residues. The germline V gene has CDR1 KGHDR and CDR2 SFDVKD. V lost 2 bases, J lost 5 bases, and 9 bases stayed unmatched. Sequencing was performed with immunoSEQ multiplex PCR; in TCRdb, only in-frame clones are kept and a portion is missing. The sample includes under 300,000 clones, 88% of them seen just once. The sequenced sample consisted of PBMCs or T cells enriched from blood (not recorded which). J is TRBJ2-2 and V is TRBV24-1, with 8 bases aligning to TRBD2. This sequence originates from a woman aged 50 to 60 who had recovered from COVID-19. The CDR3 region has the DNA TGTGCCACCAGTGATTATACGGGAGGGGTAGGAACCGGGGAGCTGTTTTTT. Encoded protein: CATSDYTGGVGTGELFF.